The 18 T cell receptor beta chains in this list originate from one sample, sequenced in a study of T-cell memory formation after mild COVID-19 (dated by TCRdb to the early 2020s). Library construction relied on 5' RACE. TCRdb shows the sequencer as Illumina NovaSeq 6000. The raw public reads went through TCRdb reprocessing: fastp at Q25, MiXCR clone calling, in-frame beta chains kept. CDR3 protein sequences are deduplicated, and each keeps its most common genes and DNA. In all, the sample holds 300,000 to 400,000 distinct CDR3 sequences, and 25% to 30% of those were seen once. The ten largest make up roughly 13% of the sample. Material: PBMCs or a T cell subset sorted from them (not recorded which). These receptors all stem from an adult woman who had mild COVID-19 (a few samples of this study predate the infection). The sample titles of this study are shuffled in the database, so cell type and time point are left out; the donor was told from shared clones.

The genes are TRBV5-1 and TRBJ2-1, with TRBD1 matching 10 bases. This CDR3 comprises 13 residues. Germline trimming cut 10 bases from V and 8 bases from J; bases unmatched to any gene: 9. Germline CDR1 and CDR2: SGHRS and YFSETQ. As DNA, the CDR3 is TGCGCCTGCCGGGACAGGGGACGGGATGAGCAGTTCTTC. Translated, it gives CACRDRGRDEQFF.

J is TRBJ1-5 and V is TRBV6-1; 7 bases agree with TRBD1. Unmatched junction bases numbered 3, after V lost 7 bases and J lost 3 bases. The CDR3 covers 13 residues. The germline gives CDR1 MNHNS, CDR2 SASEGT. The CDR3 region is CASMTGINQPQHF. As DNA, the CDR3 is TGTGCCAGCATGACAGGGATCAATCAGCCCCAGCATTTT.

The rearrangement uses TRBV5-1 and TRBJ2-7; D is undetermined. In germline, CDR1 is SGHRS, CDR2 YFSETQ. This CDR3 region has 16 residues. V gave up 0 bases and J gave up 0 bases, with 13 bases separating them. This CDR3 reads CASSLAALSGSYEQYF. The CDR3 DNA is TGCGCCAGCAGCTTGGCCGCGCTATCGGGCTCCTACGAGCAGTACTTC.

There are a few counts of this clonotype. The chain carries TRBV20-1 and TRBJ2-3, with 7 bases fitting TRBD2. Germline lookup yields CDR1 DFQATT and CDR2 SNEGSKA (reference sequence). V trimming: 3 bases; J trimming: 0 bases; junction bases outside the gene matches: 9. The CDR3 has 16 residues. As DNA, the CDR3 is TGCAGTGCTAGTCCCCTAGCGGTTGCTAGCACAGATACGCAGTATTTT. It specifies CSASPLAVASTDTQYF.

This clonotype showed up many times. The junction shows a germline mismatch at one end, possibly a read error. This chain joins TRBV5-1 and TRBJ1-1; D not certain. This CDR3 comprises 12 residues. Germline V CDR1 and CDR2: SGHRS, YFSETQ. The DNA for the CDR3 is TGTGCCAGCAGCTTGAGGGACACTGAAGCTTTCTTT. Protein: CASSLRDTEAFF.

This chain connects TRBV5-1 to TRBJ2-5; TRBD1 is a possible D gene (6 bases). The V gene's germline CDR1 is SGHRS and CDR2 YFSETQ. The V gene lost 1 base and the J gene lost 5 bases, with 12 bases spanning the gap. The CDR3 is made up of 14 amino acids. The CDR3 loop is CASSLLSRGETQYF. Here the CDR3 DNA reads TGCGCCAGCAGCTTGTTGTCCAGGGGTGAGACCCAGTACTTC.

CDR3 DNA: TGTGCCACCAGCGCCGCGCCCCCCCTGCTAGCGGGACAGTACGAGCAGTACTTC. This translates into CATSAAPPLLAGQYEQYF. This sequence joins TRBV24-1 and TRBJ2-7; 9 positions match TRBD2. Germline V gene data show CDR1 as KGHDR and CDR2 as SFDVKD. The CDR3 contains 18 residues. V gave up 7 bases and J gave up 4 bases; unmatched junction bases: 19.

The V and J genes are TRBV5-5 and TRBJ2-2; tentatively, D is TRBD1 (5 bases). V was trimmed by 0 bases and J by 6 bases, leaving 12 bases between them. The CDR3 loop spans 15 amino acids. Germline V gives CDR1 SGHKS, CDR2 YYEKEE (reference sequence). In DNA, the CDR3 is TGTGCCAGCAGCTTGGAAGGGGCGATCGCCGGGGAGCTGTTTTTT. As protein: CASSLEGAIAGELFF.

This clonotype has ten or more counts. V gene TRBV2 combines with J gene TRBJ1-6; D perhaps matches TRBD1 (5 bases). V lost 3 bases and J lost 6, with 12 bases in between. The CDR3 spans 15 residues. CDR1 and CDR2 (germline): SNHLY, FYNNEI. The CDR3 is CASSEALGGNSPLHF. CDR3 bases: TGTGCCAGCAGTGAGGCCTTGGGGGGTAATTCACCCCTCCACTTT.

A few counts support this clonotype. The chain employs TRBV12-3 or TRBV12-4 and TRBJ2-7; 10 bases are a match to TRBD2. J gave up 5 bases and V 5 bases, and 3 bases lay outside the gene matches. The CDR3 consists of 13 residues. The DNA of the CDR3 is TGTGCCAGCAGTGCTAGCGGGAGCCACGAGCAGTACTTC. It encodes CASSASGSHEQYF.

This sequence joins TRBV12-3 or TRBV12-4 and TRBJ2-3; 9 nucleotides match TRBD2. This CDR3 is 17 amino acids long. V shed 6 bases and J 5 bases; nucleotides not matched to a gene: 15. CDR3 protein: CASRPPPVRGGVDTQYF. The CDR3 region has the DNA TGTGCCAGCAGACCTCCCCCGGTGCGGGGGGGCGTAGATACGCAGTATTTT.

This clonotype came up many times. V gene TRBV10-3 combines with J gene TRBJ1-2, with a weak D call TRBD1 (5 bases). Trimming pared 4 bases from V and 6 bases from J, leaving 9 bases between. There are 12 residues in the CDR3. Germline V lookup: CDR1 ENHRY, CDR2 SYGVKD. CDR3 coding DNA: TGTGCCATCAGTGGCAGGGATCATGGCTACACCTTC. It is translated as CAISGRDHGYTF.

This clonotype was observed a handful of times. The chain has TRBV19 and TRBJ2-3; TRBD2 aligns across 12 bases. Trimming took 6 bases from V and 1 from J; bases not matched to a gene: 2. This CDR3 is built from 15 residues. Germline V CDR1 and CDR2: LNHDA, SQIVND (reference sequence). The CDR3 nucleotides are TGTGCCAGTAGAAGACTAGCGGGGGGCACAGATACGCAGTATTTT. Translation: CASRRLAGGTDTQYF.

The chain employs TRBV7-6 and TRBJ2-3; D might be TRBD2 (7 bases). This CDR3 contains 17 residues. Germline V CDR1 and CDR2: SGHVS, FNYEAQ. V lost 0 bases to trimming and J lost 0 bases, with 13 bases between them. CDR3 nucleotide sequence: TGTGCCAGCAGCTTAGCGCAGGGGAGGGGTAGCACAGATACGCAGTATTTT. Its translation: CASSLAQGRGSTDTQYF.

This clonotype was picked up a small number of times. The gene calls are TRBV29-1 and TRBJ2-3; 9 nucleotides line up with TRBD1. The germline V gene encodes CDR1 SQVTM and CDR2 ANQGSEA. J lost 5 bases, V lost 2 bases, and 8 bases had no gene match. The length of the CDR3 is 15 residues. The CDR3 is CSVEWTGEVEDTQYF. The CDR3, as DNA: TGCAGCGTTGAATGGACAGGGGAAGTGGAAGATACGCAGTATTTT.

This clonotype occurred a few times. The V and J genes are TRBV5-6 and TRBJ1-1; D gene ambiguous. From germline, CDR1 is SGHDT and CDR2 YYEEEE. This CDR3 contains 14 residues. The ends were cut back, 2 bases at V and 6 bases at J, with 14 bases in the middle. The CDR3 loop reads CASSLPRTSAEAFF. CDR3 nucleotides: TGTGCCAGCAGCTTACCCAGGACCAGCGCTGAAGCTTTCTTT. Together with reference TRBV5-6 and TRBJ1-1, the CDR3 gives the full variable domain: DAGVTQSPTHLIKTRGQQVTLRCSPKSGHDTVSWYQQALGQGPQFIFQYYEEEERQRGNFPDRFSGHQFPNYSSELNVNALLLGDSALYLCASSLPRTSAEAFFGQGTRLTVV.

The chain joins TRBV7-8 to TRBJ2-3, with 8 bases lining up with TRBD2. The V segment lost 4 bases and the J segment 2 bases; nucleotides outside the gene matches: 11. Germline-derived CDR1 and CDR2 are SGHVS and FQNEAQ. The CDR3 sequence is 17 residues long. The CDR3 loop is CASSSRGSGVLTDTQYF. In nucleotides, the CDR3 is TGTGCCAGCAGCTCCCGGGGTAGCGGGGTTCTCACAGATACGCAGTATTTT.

The chain carries TRBV7-9 and TRBJ2-2, with a tentative D call TRBD1 (6 bases). Germline V lookup: CDR1 SEHNR, CDR2 FQNEAQ (reference sequence). The V gene lost 2 bases and the J gene lost 0 bases, with 19 bases spanning the gap. The CDR3 runs to 19 residues. The CDR3 loop reads CASSLRVTGFSSNTGELFF. The CDR3 DNA sequence: TGTGCCAGCAGCTTAAGAGTTACAGGGTTCTCTTCGAACACCGGGGAGCTGTTTTTT.